The T cell receptor (beta chain) described here comes from a study of low-dose radiotherapy and immunotherapy resistance in tumors. Alpha- and beta-chain coverage of first-strand cDNA came from TRAV- and TRBV-specific primers. A roughly 20-cycle PCR with a constant-region primer and V-primer adapter amplified TCRs. TCRdb re-called the reads through MiXCR, storing one row per CDR3 protein. The sample carries about 15,000 distinct CDR3 sequences, under 60% recorded once. V lost 5 bases, J lost 4 bases, and 8 bases lay in between. In germline, CDR1 is SGHTA, CDR2 FQGNSA. The CDR3 sequence is 12 residues long. Administered to the donors were nivolumab, ipilimumab, aspirin, low-dose cyclophosphamide and low-dose radiotherapy.

The sequence derives from a human donor with advanced metastatic prostate, ovarian, gallbladder or colorectal cancer (not recorded which). This table probably holds off-target reads from a library built for another chain. V and J are TRBV7-2 and TRBJ1-2; D gene ambiguous. This CDR3 reads CASSPRSYGYTF. The CDR3 nucleotides are TGTGCCAGCAGCCCCCGCTCCTATGGCTACACCTTC.